What follows are 2 T cell receptor beta chains derived from one specimen sequenced in a study of T cell repertoires in ileal Crohn's disease. Clones were read by immunoSEQ multiplex PCR, and TCRdb kept only the in-frame ones, dropping some. The sample shows 8,000 or so clones, over 70% of them seen only once. The sample taken for sequencing was ileal tissue. The receptors come from an adult with Crohn's disease.

The V and J genes are TRBV7-6 and TRBJ2-1; possible D gene TRBD1, 6 bases. The CDR3 extends over 13 amino acids. Trimming removed 1 base at V and 8 bases at J, with 9 bases between. The germline CDR1 and CDR2 sequences are SGHVS and FNYEAQ. CDR3 residues: CASSLETGHEQFF. The CDR3 DNA follows: TGTGCCAGCAGCTTAGAGACAGGACATGAGCAGTTCTTC.

The chain recombines TRBV30 with TRBJ1-4; D gene unclear. Germline assignment: CDR1 GTSNPN and CDR2 SVGIG (reference sequence). The V end was cut by 1 base, the J end by 12 bases, with 15 bases between. The CDR3 has 13 residues. The CDR3 region has the DNA TGTGCCTGGAGTGCCTCCCTTACGGGAGAACTGTTTTTT. It codes for CAWSASLTGELFF.